These T cell receptor beta chains were read from a single sample in a study of OX40 agonist ivuxolimab in advanced cancers. Profiled with immunoSEQ multiplex PCR; TCRdb holds only in-frame clones, not every one. This repertoire shows around 92,000 clones, less than 95% found once; its top ten account for 0.15% to 0.2%. Material: CD4+ or CD8+ T cells sorted from blood, obtained in a trial of the OX40 agonist ivuxolimab. These receptors were obtained from an adult with an advanced solid tumor such as melanoma, head and neck, liver or kidney cancer. Each CDR3 is given with its conserved first and last residue. Each record gives: V gene, D gene, J gene, clone size, CDR3 DNA, CDR3 protein. The D gene is left open where the match is weak. Clone size is given for some rows only: seen once, a few or many times, or a class if the clone is expanded.

V: TRBV4-2
D: -
J: TRBJ1-1
size: -
DNA: TGTGCCAGCAGCCAAGACACTGAAGCTTTCTTT
CDR3: CASSQDTEAFF

V: TRBV5-4
D: -
J: TRBJ2-5
size: -
DNA: TGTGCCAGCAGCTTGGTCACCCTACAAGAGACCCAGTACTTC
CDR3: CASSLVTLQETQYF

V: TRBV7-9
D: TRBD1
J: TRBJ1-1
size: -
DNA: TGTGCCAGCAGCTCGCGGGACAGGGACGGCACTGAAGCTTTCTTT
CDR3: CASSSRDRDGTEAFF

V: TRBV9
D: TRBD1
J: TRBJ2-7
size: -
DNA: TGTGCCAGCAGCGTAATGGGACAGGGGTTCGACGAGCAGTACTTC
CDR3: CASSVMGQGFDEQYF

V: TRBV30
D: TRBD2
J: TRBJ2-3
size: -
DNA: TGTGCCTGGAATCTAGCGGGCGCAGATACGCAGTATTTT
CDR3: CAWNLAGADTQYF

V: TRBV10-3
D: TRBD2
J: TRBJ2-7
size: -
DNA: TGTGCCACCACGACTAGCGGGAGTTCCTACGAGCAGTACTTC
CDR3: CATTTSGSSYEQYF

V: TRBV5-1
D: -
J: TRBJ1-1
size: -
DNA: TGCGCCAGCAGCGGGATGGAAACAGAAGCTTTCTTT
CDR3: CASSGMETEAFF

V: TRBV13
D: TRBD1
J: TRBJ2-7
size: once
DNA: TGTGCCAGCAGCCGAGGGACAGGGGGCTCCTACGAGCAGTACTTC
CDR3: CASSRGTGGSYEQYF

V: TRBV5-1
D: -
J: TRBJ2-5
size: -
DNA: TGCGCCAGCCATCAGCAGCAAGAGACCCAGTACTTC
CDR3: CASHQQQETQYF

V: TRBV5-1
D: TRBD2
J: TRBJ2-3
size: -
DNA: TGCGCCAGCAGCTTGGCGGGCGGGAGGGCGACAGATACGCAGTATTTT
CDR3: CASSLAGGRATDTQYF

V: TRBV7-2
D: TRBD2
J: TRBJ2-7
size: -
DNA: TGTGCCAGCAGCCCGGGGGGCGGGAGGATATACGAGCAGTACTTC
CDR3: CASSPGGGRIYEQYF

V: TRBV6-5
D: -
J: TRBJ1-5
size: -
DNA: TGTGCCAGCAGTTACTCCCAGCTCCAGCCCCAGCATTTT
CDR3: CASSYSQLQPQHF

V: TRBV10-3
D: -
J: TRBJ1-5
size: -
DNA: TGTGCCATCAGTCCAGAGGGCAATCAGCCCCAGCATTTT
CDR3: CAISPEGNQPQHF

V: TRBV6-5
D: -
J: TRBJ1-4
size: -
DNA: TGTGCCAGCAGTTACTCCGGCAGGGGTTGGGAAAAACTGTTTTTT
CDR3: CASSYSGRGWEKLFF

V: TRBV20-1
D: -
J: TRBJ2-3
size: -
DNA: TGCAGTGCTCAGGGGCGAGATACGCAGTATTTT
CDR3: CSAQGRDTQYF

V: TRBV7-2
D: -
J: TRBJ1-1
size: -
DNA: TGTGCCAGCAGCCCTCAGTTGAACACTGAAGCTTTCTTT
CDR3: CASSPQLNTEAFF

V: TRBV28
D: -
J: TRBJ2-3
size: -
DNA: TGTGCCAGCAGCCCCCAGGGTAGCGGTGACACAGATACGCAGTATTTT
CDR3: CASSPQGSGDTDTQYF

V: TRBV2
D: TRBD2
J: TRBJ2-5
size: -
DNA: TGTGCCAGCAGCACAGTAGCGGGGGAGACCCAGTACTTC
CDR3: CASSTVAGETQYF

V: TRBV10-3
D: -
J: TRBJ1-2
size: -
DNA: TGTGCCATCAGTAGTGGGACTTACTATGGCTACACCTTC
CDR3: CAISSGTYYGYTF

V: TRBV28
D: -
J: TRBJ2-7
size: -
DNA: TGTGCCAGCAGTTTAGGGGGATTGTTCGGTGCACTCGAGCAGTACTTC
CDR3: CASSLGGLFGALEQYF

V: TRBV7-2
D: TRBD2
J: TRBJ2-5
size: -
DNA: TGTGCCAGCAGCTTAGGGGGTAGCGGGGGACCGTACCAAGAGACCCAGTACTTC
CDR3: CASSLGGSGGPYQETQYF

V: TRBV5-1
D: -
J: TRBJ2-5
size: -
DNA: TGCGCCAGCAGCTTGGGAGGGGGGCGTCGGAGAGAGACCCAGTACTTC
CDR3: CASSLGGGRRRETQYF

V: TRBV4-3
D: -
J: TRBJ2-7
size: -
DNA: TGCGCCAGCAGCCAAGGTTTGGAGGTATCCTACGAGCAGTACTTC
CDR3: CASSQGLEVSYEQYF

V: TRBV7-2
D: -
J: TRBJ1-1
size: -
DNA: TGTGCCAGCAGCTTAGAGGTTAACCGAAACACTGAAGCTTTCTTT
CDR3: CASSLEVNRNTEAFF

V: TRBV5-1
D: TRBD1
J: TRBJ1-3
size: -
DNA: TGCGCCAGCAGCTTGACCTCTGGACAGGGTAGTGGAAACACCATATATTTT
CDR3: CASSLTSGQGSGNTIYF

V: TRBV18
D: -
J: TRBJ1-6
size: -
DNA: TGTGCCAGCTCACCAATGGATAAAGATTCACCCCTCCACTTT
CDR3: CASSPMDKDSPLHF

V: TRBV7-9
D: -
J: TRBJ2-7
size: -
DNA: TGTGCCAGCAGCCAGGACCCGGCCGGGCAGTACTTC
CDR3: CASSQDPAGQYF

V: TRBV7-2
D: -
J: TRBJ2-7
size: -
DNA: TGTGCCAGCAGCTTCGACAGACTCGGCTCCTACGAGCAGTACTTC
CDR3: CASSFDRLGSYEQYF

V: TRBV6-1
D: -
J: TRBJ2-2
size: -
DNA: TGTGCCAGCAGTGAAAGGGGGACGCCGGGCACCGGGGAGCTGTTTTTT
CDR3: CASSERGTPGTGELFF

V: TRBV10-3
D: TRBD1
J: TRBJ1-2
size: -
DNA: TGTGCCATCAGGAGTTCCGGGACAGGGGGATATGGCTACACCTTC
CDR3: CAIRSSGTGGYGYTF

V: TRBV9
D: TRBD1
J: TRBJ2-3
size: -
DNA: TGTGCCAGCAGCTCGAGGACAGGGGCAGATACGCAGTATTTT
CDR3: CASSSRTGADTQYF

V: TRBV11-2
D: -
J: TRBJ1-5
size: -
DNA: TGTGCCAGCAGCTTTCTGGGGCAGCCCCAGCATTTT
CDR3: CASSFLGQPQHF

V: TRBV5-4
D: -
J: TRBJ2-3
size: -
DNA: TGTGCCAGCAGCTTGAGGTCTACCTCAGATACGCAGTATTTT
CDR3: CASSLRSTSDTQYF

V: TRBV9
D: -
J: TRBJ2-1
size: -
DNA: TGTGCCAGCAGCGTGCCGAGCCAGGATTGGGGTGAGCAGTTCTTC
CDR3: CASSVPSQDWGEQFF

V: TRBV7-9
D: -
J: TRBJ2-7
size: -
DNA: TGTGCCAGCAGCTTTGGGGGCTCTGGCGAGCAGTACTTC
CDR3: CASSFGGSGEQYF

V: TRBV5-6
D: TRBD1
J: TRBJ1-2
size: -
DNA: TGTGCCAGCAGCTTGTACCCGACAGGGCTCAACTATGGCTACACCTTC
CDR3: CASSLYPTGLNYGYTF

V: TRBV6-5
D: TRBD1
J: TRBJ1-1
size: -
DNA: TGTGCCAGCAGTTACACAGGGGAAGGGAGCTCGGGAGCTATCTTT
CDR3: CASSYTGEGSSGAIF

V: TRBV11-2
D: -
J: TRBJ2-7
size: -
DNA: TGTGCCAGCAGCTTATTACCCGGGGCCTACGAGCAGTACTTC
CDR3: CASSLLPGAYEQYF

V: TRBV18
D: -
J: TRBJ1-2
size: -
DNA: TGTGCCAGCTCACCACCGACAGTGAATTATGGCTACACCTTC
CDR3: CASSPPTVNYGYTF

V: TRBV7-2
D: TRBD2
J: TRBJ2-7
size: -
DNA: TGTGCCAGCAGCTTGGGGGGGTACTCCTACGAGCAGTACTTC
CDR3: CASSLGGYSYEQYF

V: TRBV11-2
D: -
J: TRBJ2-7
size: -
DNA: TGTGCCAGCAGCTTAGATCGCAGCTCCTACGAGCAGTACTTC
CDR3: CASSLDRSSYEQYF

V: TRBV19
D: TRBD1
J: TRBJ1-5
size: -
DNA: TGTGCCAGTAGTATTTATCTCGGGACAGAAAATCAGCCCCAGCATTTT
CDR3: CASSIYLGTENQPQHF

V: TRBV6-1
D: TRBD2
J: TRBJ2-4
size: -
DNA: TGTGCCAGCGGGGGGGGTCAAAAAAACATTCAGTACTTC
CDR3: CASGGGQKNIQYF

V: TRBV4-3
D: TRBD1
J: TRBJ2-5
size: -
DNA: TGCGCCAGCAGCCAAGCCGGGACAGGGGTAGAGACCCAGTACTTC
CDR3: CASSQAGTGVETQYF

V: TRBV25-1
D: -
J: TRBJ1-2
size: -
DNA: TGTGCCAGCCGACCGTCGGGTAACTATGGCTACACCTTC
CDR3: CASRPSGNYGYTF

V: TRBV29-1
D: TRBD1
J: TRBJ1-1
size: -
DNA: TGCAGCGTTAGAGACAGGGAAGCGAACACTGAAGCTTTCTTT
CDR3: CSVRDREANTEAFF

V: TRBV7-2
D: TRBD1
J: TRBJ1-4
size: -
DNA: TGTGCCAGCAGCTTACAAACGGGACAGGGGATGAAAAAACTGTTTTTT
CDR3: CASSLQTGQGMKKLFF

V: TRBV28
D: TRBD2
J: TRBJ2-7
size: -
DNA: TGTGCCAGCAGGGATAATAGCGGGATCTCCTACGAGCAGTACTTC
CDR3: CASRDNSGISYEQYF

V: TRBV10-1
D: -
J: TRBJ1-6
size: -
DNA: TGCGCCAGCAGCGCAGGGTTTTATAATTCACCCCTCCACTTT
CDR3: CASSAGFYNSPLHF

V: TRBV5-6
D: -
J: TRBJ1-2
size: -
DNA: TGTGCCAGCAGCTTCGGGGGCTCTAACTATGGCTACACCTTC
CDR3: CASSFGGSNYGYTF

V: TRBV9
D: -
J: TRBJ1-1
size: -
DNA: TGTGCCAGCAGCGTAGATTCAAGGCAGACTGAAGCTTTCTTT
CDR3: CASSVDSRQTEAFF

V: TRBV5-1
D: -
J: TRBJ2-7
size: -
DNA: TGCGCCAGCAGCCCGCGGGACCCCTCCTACGAGCAGTACTTC
CDR3: CASSPRDPSYEQYF

V: TRBV18
D: TRBD2
J: TRBJ2-5
size: -
DNA: TGTGCCAGCTCACCCAATTGGGCGGGGGGCCGTCAAGAGACCCAGTACTTC
CDR3: CASSPNWAGGRQETQYF

V: TRBV28
D: TRBD1
J: TRBJ1-1
size: -
DNA: TGTGCCAGCAGTTCTAACACAGGGGGCACTGAAGCTTTCTTT
CDR3: CASSSNTGGTEAFF